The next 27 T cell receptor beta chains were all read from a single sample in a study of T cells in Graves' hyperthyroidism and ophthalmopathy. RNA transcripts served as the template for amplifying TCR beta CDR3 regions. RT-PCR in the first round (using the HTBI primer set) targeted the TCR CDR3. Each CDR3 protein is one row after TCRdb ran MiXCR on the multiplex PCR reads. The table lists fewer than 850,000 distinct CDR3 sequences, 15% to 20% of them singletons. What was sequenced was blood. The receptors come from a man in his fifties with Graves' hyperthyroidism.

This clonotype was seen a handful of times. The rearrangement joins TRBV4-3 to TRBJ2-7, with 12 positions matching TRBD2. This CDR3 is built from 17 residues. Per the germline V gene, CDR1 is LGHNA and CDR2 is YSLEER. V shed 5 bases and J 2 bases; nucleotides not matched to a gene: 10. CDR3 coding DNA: TGCGCCAGCAGCTCCCGACTAGCGGGAGTAGGGGCCTACGAGCAGTACTTC. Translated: CASSSRLAGVGAYEQYF.

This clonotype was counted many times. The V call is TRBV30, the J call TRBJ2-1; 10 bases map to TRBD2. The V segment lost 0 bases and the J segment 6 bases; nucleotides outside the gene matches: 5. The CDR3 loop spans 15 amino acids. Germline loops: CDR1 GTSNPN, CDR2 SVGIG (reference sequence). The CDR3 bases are TGTGCCTGGAGTGTAGGGCTAGCGGGAGCCAATGAGCAGTTCTTC. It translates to CAWSVGLAGANEQFF.

The CDR3 reads CASSSRPGDLAKNIQYF. The CDR3 region has the DNA TGTGCCAGCAGTTCCCGGCCGGGGGATCTAGCCAAAAACATTCAGTACTTC. This chain connects TRBV28 to TRBJ2-4, with a possible D match to TRBD2 (6 bases). This CDR3 is built from 17 residues. Trimming cost V 4 bases and J 0 bases, with 16 bases left between them. Germline-derived CDR1 and CDR2 are MDHEN and SYDVKM.

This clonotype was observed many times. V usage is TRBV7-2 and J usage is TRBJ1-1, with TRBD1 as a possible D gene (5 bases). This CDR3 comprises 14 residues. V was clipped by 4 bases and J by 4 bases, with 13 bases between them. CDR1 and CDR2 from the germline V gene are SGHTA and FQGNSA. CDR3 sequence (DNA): TGTGCCAGCAGCTACCTCGGGAGGGGCACTGAAGCTTTCTTT. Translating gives CASSYLGRGTEAFF.

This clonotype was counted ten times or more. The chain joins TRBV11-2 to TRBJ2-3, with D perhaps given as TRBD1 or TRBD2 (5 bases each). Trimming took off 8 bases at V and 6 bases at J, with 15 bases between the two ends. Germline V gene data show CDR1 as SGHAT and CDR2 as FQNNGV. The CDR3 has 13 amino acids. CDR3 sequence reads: CASLPGWRDTQYF. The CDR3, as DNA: TGTGCCAGCCTCCCAGGGTGGAGGGATACGCAGTATTTT.

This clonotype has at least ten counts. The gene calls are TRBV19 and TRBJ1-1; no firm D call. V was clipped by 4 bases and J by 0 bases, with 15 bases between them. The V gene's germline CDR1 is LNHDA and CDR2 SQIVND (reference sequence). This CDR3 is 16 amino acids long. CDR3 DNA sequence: TGTGCCAGTAGTAGAAGGACGGAAAGCCTGAACACTGAAGCTTTCTTT. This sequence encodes CASSRRTESLNTEAFF.

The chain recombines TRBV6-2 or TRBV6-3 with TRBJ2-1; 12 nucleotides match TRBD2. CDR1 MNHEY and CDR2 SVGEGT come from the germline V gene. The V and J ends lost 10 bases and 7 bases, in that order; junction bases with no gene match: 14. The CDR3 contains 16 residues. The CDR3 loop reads CATTFSRTSGVNEQFF. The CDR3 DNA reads TGTGCCACCACCTTCTCGCGGACTAGCGGGGTAAATGAGCAGTTCTTC.

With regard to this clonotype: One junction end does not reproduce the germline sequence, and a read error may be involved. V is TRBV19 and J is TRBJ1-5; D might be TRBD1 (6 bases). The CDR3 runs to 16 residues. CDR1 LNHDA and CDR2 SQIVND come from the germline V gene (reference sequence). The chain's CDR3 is CTSRPAQGYSNQPQHF. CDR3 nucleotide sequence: TGTACCAGTCGCCCCGCACAGGGCTATAGCAATCAGCCCCAGCATTTT.

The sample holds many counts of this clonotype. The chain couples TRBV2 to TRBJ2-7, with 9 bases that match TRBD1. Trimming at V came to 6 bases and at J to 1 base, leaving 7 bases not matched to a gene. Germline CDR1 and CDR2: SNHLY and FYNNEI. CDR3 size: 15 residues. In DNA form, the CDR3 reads TGTGCCAGCAGCGAGGGGACAGGGCAGTCCTACGAGCAGTACTTC. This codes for CASSEGTGQSYEQYF. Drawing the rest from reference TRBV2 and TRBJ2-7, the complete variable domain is EPEVTQTPSHQVTQMGQEVILRCVPISNHLYFYWYRQILGQKVEFLVSFYNNEISEKSEIFDDQFSVERPDGSNFTLKIRSTKLEDSAMYFCASSEGTGQSYEQYFGPGTRLTVT.

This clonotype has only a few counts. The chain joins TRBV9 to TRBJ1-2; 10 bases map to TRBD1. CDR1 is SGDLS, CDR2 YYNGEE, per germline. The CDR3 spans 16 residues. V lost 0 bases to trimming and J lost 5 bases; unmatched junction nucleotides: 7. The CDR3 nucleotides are TGTGCCAGCAGCGTAGGTTGGGGACAGGGGAGTTATGGCTACACCTTC. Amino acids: CASSVGWGQGSYGYTF.

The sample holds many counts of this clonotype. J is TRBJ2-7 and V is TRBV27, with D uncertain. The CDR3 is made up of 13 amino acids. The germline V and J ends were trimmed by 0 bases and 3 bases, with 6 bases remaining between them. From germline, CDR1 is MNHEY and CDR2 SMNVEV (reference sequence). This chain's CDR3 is CASSLSLGYEQYF. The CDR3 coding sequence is TGTGCCAGCAGTTTATCTTTAGGCTACGAGCAGTACTTC.

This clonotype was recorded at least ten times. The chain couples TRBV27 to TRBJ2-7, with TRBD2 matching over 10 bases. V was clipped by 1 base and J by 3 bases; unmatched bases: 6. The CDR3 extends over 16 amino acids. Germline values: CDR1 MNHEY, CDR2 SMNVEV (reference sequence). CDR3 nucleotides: TGTGCCAGCAGTTTATTGTCGGCTAGCGGGAGCTACGAGCAGTACTTC. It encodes CASSLLSASGSYEQYF.

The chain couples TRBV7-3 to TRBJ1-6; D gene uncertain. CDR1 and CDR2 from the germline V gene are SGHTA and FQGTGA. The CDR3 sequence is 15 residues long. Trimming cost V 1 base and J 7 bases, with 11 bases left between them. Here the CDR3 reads CASSLSPPRNSPLHF. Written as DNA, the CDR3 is TGTGCCAGCAGCTTAAGCCCTCCTAGAAATTCACCCCTCCACTTT.

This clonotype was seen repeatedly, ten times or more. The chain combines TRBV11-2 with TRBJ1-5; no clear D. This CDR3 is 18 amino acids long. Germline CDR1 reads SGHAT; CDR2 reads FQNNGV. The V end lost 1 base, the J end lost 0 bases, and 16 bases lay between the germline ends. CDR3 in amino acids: CASSLAGNWLNSNQPQHF. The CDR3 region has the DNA TGTGCCAGCAGCTTAGCGGGGAATTGGTTGAATAGCAATCAGCCCCAGCATTTT.

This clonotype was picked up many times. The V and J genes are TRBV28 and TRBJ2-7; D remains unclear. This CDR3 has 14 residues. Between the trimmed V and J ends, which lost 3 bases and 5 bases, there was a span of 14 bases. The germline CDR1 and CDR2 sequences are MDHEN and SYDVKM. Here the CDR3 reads CASSFSLLKDEQYF. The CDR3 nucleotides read TGTGCCAGCAGTTTTAGTCTCTTGAAAGACGAGCAGTACTTC.

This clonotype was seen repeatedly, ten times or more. The CDR3 reads CASRRTSGTPYEQYF. In DNA form, the CDR3 reads TGTGCCAGCAGGAGGACTAGCGGGACCCCCTACGAGCAGTACTTC. The chain employs TRBV28 and TRBJ2-7; 12 nucleotides align to TRBD2. Germline V lookup: CDR1 MDHEN, CDR2 SYDVKM. V was clipped by 6 bases and J by 2 bases; unmatched bases: 5. This CDR3 region has 15 residues.

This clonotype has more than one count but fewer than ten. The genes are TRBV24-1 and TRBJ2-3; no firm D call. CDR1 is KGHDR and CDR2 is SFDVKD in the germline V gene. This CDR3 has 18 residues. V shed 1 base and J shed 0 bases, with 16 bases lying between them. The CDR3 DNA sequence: TGTGCCACCAGTGATTTCCCCGACGCCCGCGCGAGCACAGATACGCAGTATTTT. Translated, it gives CATSDFPDARASTDTQYF.

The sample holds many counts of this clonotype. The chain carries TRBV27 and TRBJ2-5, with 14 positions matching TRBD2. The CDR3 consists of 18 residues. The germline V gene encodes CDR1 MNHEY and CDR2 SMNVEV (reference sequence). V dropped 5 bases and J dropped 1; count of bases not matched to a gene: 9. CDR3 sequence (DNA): TGTGCCAGCAGTCCGAGGGGACTAGCGGGAGTAGCCCAAGAGACCCAGTACTTC. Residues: CASSPRGLAGVAQETQYF.

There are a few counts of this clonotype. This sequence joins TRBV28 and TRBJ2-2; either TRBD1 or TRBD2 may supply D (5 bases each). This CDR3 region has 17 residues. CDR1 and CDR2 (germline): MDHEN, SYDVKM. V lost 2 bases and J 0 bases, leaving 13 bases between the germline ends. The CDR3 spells CASSLIWDGSNTGELFF. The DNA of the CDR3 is TGTGCCAGCAGTTTAATCTGGGACGGATCGAACACCGGGGAGCTGTTTTTT.

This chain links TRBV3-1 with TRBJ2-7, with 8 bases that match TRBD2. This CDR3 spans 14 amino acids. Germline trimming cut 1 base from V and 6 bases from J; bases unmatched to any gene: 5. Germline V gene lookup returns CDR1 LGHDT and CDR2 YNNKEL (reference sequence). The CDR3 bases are TGTGCCAGCAGCCAAGTGAGCGGGAGAACCGAGCAGTACTTC. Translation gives CASSQVSGRTEQYF.

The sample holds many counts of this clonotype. As DNA, the CDR3 is TGTGCCAGCTCACCCCGAGCGCTCCAAGAGACCCAGTACTTC. Residues: CASSPRALQETQYF. The rearrangement uses TRBV18 and TRBJ2-5; no firm D call. Trimming removed 3 bases from V and 1 base from J, with 9 bases in between. CDR1 and CDR2 (germline): KGHSH, LQKENI. The CDR3 is 14 residues long.

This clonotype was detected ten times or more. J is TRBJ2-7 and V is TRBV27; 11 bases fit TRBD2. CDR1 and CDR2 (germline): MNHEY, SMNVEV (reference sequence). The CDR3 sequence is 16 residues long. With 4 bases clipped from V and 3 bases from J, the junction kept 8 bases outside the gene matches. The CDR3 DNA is TGTGCCAGCAGTTCCAGCGGGACTAGCGGTTACTACGAGCAGTACTTC. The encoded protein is CASSSSGTSGYYEQYF.

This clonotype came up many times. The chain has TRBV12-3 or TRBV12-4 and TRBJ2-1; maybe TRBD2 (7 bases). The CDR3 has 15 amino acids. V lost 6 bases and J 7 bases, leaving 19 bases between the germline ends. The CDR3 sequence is CASSKAGAGRNEQFF. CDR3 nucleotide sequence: TGTGCCAGCAGCAAGGCGGGGGCGGGCCGAAATGAGCAGTTCTTC.

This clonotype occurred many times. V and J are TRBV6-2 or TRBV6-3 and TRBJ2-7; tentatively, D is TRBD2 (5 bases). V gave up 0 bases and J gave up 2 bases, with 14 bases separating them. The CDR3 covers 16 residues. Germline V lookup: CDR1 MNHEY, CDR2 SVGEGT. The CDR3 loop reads CASSYSRRQIAYEQYF. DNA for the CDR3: TGTGCCAGCAGTTACTCGAGGAGGCAGATAGCCTACGAGCAGTACTTC.

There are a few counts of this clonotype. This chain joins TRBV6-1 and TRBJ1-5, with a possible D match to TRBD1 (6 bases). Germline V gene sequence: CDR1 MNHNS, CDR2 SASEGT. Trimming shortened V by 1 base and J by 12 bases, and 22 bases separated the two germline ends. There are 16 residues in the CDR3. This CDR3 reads CASSEDGHGGAGVQHF. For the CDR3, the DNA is TGTGCCAGCAGTGAAGATGGTCACGGGGGCGCCGGGGTCCAGCATTTT.

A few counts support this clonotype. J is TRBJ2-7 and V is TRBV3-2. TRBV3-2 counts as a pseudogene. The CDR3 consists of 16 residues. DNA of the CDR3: TGTGCCCACCATATACCATGGGGTACGAAAATCTACGAGCAGTACTTC. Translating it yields CAHHIPWGTKIYEQYF.

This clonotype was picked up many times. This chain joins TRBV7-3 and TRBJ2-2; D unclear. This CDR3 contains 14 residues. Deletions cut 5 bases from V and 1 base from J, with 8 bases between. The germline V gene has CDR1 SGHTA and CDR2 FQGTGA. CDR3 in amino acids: CASSGSRNTGELFF. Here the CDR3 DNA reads TGTGCCAGCAGCGGGTCTCGGAACACCGGGGAGCTGTTTTTT.